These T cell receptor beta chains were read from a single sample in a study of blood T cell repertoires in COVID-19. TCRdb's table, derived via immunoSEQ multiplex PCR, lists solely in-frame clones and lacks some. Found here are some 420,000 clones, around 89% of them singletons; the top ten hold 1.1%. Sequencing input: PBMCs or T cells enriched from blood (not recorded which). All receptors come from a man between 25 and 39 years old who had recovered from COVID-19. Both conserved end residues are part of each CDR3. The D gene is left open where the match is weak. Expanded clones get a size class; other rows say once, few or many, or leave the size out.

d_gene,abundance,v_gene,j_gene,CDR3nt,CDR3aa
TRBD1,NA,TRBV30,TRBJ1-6,TGTGCCTGGAGGGCAGGACAGGGAAATCCACCCCTCCACTTT,CAWRAGQGNPPLHF
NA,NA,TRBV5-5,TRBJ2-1,TGTGCCAGCAGCTCCTTGGACGCGGGGGAGCAGTTCTTC,CASSSLDAGEQFF
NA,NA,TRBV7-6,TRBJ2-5,TGTGCCAGCAGCTTAAGCATGACGGAGGTGAAGACCCAGTACTTC,CASSLSMTEVKTQYF
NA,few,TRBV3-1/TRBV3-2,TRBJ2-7,TGTGCCAGCAGCCAAGATACCTACGAGCAGTACTTC,CASSQDTYEQYF
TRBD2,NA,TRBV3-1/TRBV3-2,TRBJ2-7,TGTGCCAGCAGCCGGGCAGCGGGAGCTTCCTACGAGCAGTACTTC,CASSRAAGASYEQYF
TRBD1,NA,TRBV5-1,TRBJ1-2,TGCGCCAGCAGCTTGGAAGGGACAGGGAACCCTTCAAACTATGGCTACACCTTC,CASSLEGTGNPSNYGYTF
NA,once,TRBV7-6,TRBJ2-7,TGTGCCAGCAGCAAGGGACAAGCCTACGAGCAGTACTTC,CASSKGQAYEQYF
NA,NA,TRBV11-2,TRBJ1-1,TGTGCCAGCAGGCTCGGGCTAGGGAGGTCCCTCCTAAACACTGAAGCTTTCTTT,CASRLGLGRSLLNTEAFF
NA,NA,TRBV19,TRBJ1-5,TGTGCCAGTAGTATACTCCCTAGCCAGCCCCAGCATTTT,CASSILPSQPQHF
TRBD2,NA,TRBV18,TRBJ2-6,TGTGCCAGCTCACCGGTTCGGCTAGCGGGTAGCTCTGGGGCCAACGTCCTGACTTTC,CASSPVRLAGSSGANVLTF
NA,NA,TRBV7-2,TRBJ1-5,TGTGCCAGCAGCTGGGGGCCACGGAGCAATCAGCCCCAGCATTTT,CASSWGPRSNQPQHF
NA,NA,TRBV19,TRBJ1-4,TGTGCCAGTAAAGGAGTACAGGTCGCTAAACTGTTTTTT,CASKGVQVAKLFF
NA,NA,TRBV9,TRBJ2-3,TGTGCCAGCAGCCCTGCTAGCAGCACAGATACGCAGTATTTT,CASSPASSTDTQYF
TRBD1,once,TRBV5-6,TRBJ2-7,TGTGCCAGCAGCTACTACGACAGGGGTGGCGAGCAGTACTTC,CASSYYDRGGEQYF
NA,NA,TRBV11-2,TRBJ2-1,TGTGCCAGCAGCTCACCCAGCCCCCAGGGTGGGTCCTACAATGAGCAGTTCTTC,CASSSPSPQGGSYNEQFF
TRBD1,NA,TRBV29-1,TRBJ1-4,TGCAGCGTCACCGGACAGGGGGCCAATGAAAAACTGTTTTTT,CSVTGQGANEKLFF
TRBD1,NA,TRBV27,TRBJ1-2,TGTGCCACAAGACACGGGACAGGGGCCTATGGCTACACCTTC,CATRHGTGAYGYTF
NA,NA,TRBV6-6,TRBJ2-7,TGCGCCAGCAGCAACGGGGGGCATCTAAACTACGAGCAGTACTTC,CASSNGGHLNYEQYF
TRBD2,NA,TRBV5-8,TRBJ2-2,TGTGCCACCCGGCTAGCGGTCCGACTCACCGGGGAGCTGTTTTTT,CATRLAVRLTGELFF
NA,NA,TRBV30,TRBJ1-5,TGTGCCTGGAGTGCTGTTACGACAAATCAGCCCCAGCATTTT,CAWSAVTTNQPQHF
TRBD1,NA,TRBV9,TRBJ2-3,TGTGCCAGCAGCGTAGCTGGCCAGGGGGTCGATACGCAGTATTTT,CASSVAGQGVDTQYF
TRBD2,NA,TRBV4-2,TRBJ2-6,TGTGCCAGCAGCCAAGATTTACTAGCGGGAGTCGTGAGCTCTGGGGCCAACGTCCTGACTTTC,CASSQDLLAGVVSSGANVLTF
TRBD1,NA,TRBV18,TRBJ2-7,TGTGCCAGCTCACCAGCGGACAGGGGATCCTACGAGCAGTACTTC,CASSPADRGSYEQYF
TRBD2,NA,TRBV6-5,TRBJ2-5,TGTGCCAGCAGTTATTCTCTAGCGGGAAGAGAGACCCAGTACTTC,CASSYSLAGRETQYF
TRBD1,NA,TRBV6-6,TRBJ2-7,TGTGCCAGCACCCCACGCCGGGACAGGGGGAACGAGCAGTACTTC,CASTPRRDRGNEQYF
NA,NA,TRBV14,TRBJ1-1,TGTGCCAGCAGCCACGGGTCTTCGGGAAACACTGAAGCTTTCTTT,CASSHGSSGNTEAFF
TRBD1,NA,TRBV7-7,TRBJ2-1,TGTGCCAGCAGTCCCGGGCCCCAGAGGGGGCCCAATGAGCAGTTCTTC,CASSPGPQRGPNEQFF
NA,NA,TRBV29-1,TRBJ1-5,TGCAGCGTTGCTGGGGGGAATAGCAATCAGCCCCAGCATTTT,CSVAGGNSNQPQHF
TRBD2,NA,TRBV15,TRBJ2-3,TGTGCCACCAGCTCCCTAGCGGGGAGTACAGATACGCAGTATTTT,CATSSLAGSTDTQYF
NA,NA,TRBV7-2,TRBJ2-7,TGTGCCAGCAGCTTATCCGGGGAGCAGTACTTC,CASSLSGEQYF
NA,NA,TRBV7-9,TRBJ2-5,TGTGCCAGCAGCTTTGACAAAGAGACCCAGTACTTC,CASSFDKETQYF
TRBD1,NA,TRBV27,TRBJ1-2,TGTGCCAGCAGTTTATCGTGGACAGGGGGCGACTATGGCTACACCTTC,CASSLSWTGGDYGYTF
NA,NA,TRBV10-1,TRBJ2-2,TGCGCCCAACGACTAGACTATTTATATAACGCGAACACCGGGGAGCTGTTTTTT,CAQRLDYLYNANTGELFF
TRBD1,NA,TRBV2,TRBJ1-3,TGTGCCAGCAACCCGACAGGGAGGTCTGGAAACACCATATATTTT,CASNPTGRSGNTIYF
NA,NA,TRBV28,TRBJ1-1,TGTGCCAGCAGTTGGGACTCCATGAACACTGAAGCTTTCTTT,CASSWDSMNTEAFF
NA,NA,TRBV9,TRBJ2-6,TGTGCCAGCAGCGTAAGAGGAGCTTCGAAAACTGGGGCCAACGTCCTGACTTTC,CASSVRGASKTGANVLTF
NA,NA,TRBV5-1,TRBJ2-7,TGCGCCAGCAGCTCCGGAGGAGGGGAGTCCGCCTACGAGCAGTACTTC,CASSSGGGESAYEQYF
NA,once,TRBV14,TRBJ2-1,TGTGCCAGCAGCCAATGGGGGCCACCGGGGCAGTTCTTC,CASSQWGPPGQFF
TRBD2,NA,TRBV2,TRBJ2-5,TGTGCCAGCACCCCTCGGACTAGCGGGAGGATAACCACCCAAGAGACCCAGTACTTC,CASTPRTSGRITTQETQYF
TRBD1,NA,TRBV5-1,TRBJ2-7,TGCGCCAGCAGCGGAGCGGGACAGGGGGCCCCCGGCGAGCAGTACTTC,CASSGAGQGAPGEQYF
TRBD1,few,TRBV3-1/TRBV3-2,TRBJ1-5,TGTGCCAGCAGTGGACAGGATAGCAATCAGCCCCAGCATTTT,CASSGQDSNQPQHF
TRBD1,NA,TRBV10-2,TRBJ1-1,TGCGCCAGCCAGACCAACAGGGGGCGCGACTTTAGCACTGAAGCTTTCTTT,CASQTNRGRDFSTEAFF
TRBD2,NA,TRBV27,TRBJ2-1,TGTGCCAGCAATTGGGCGACTAGCGGGAGAGGCAATGAGCAGTTCTTC,CASNWATSGRGNEQFF
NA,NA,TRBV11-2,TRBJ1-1,TGTGCCAGCAGCTTAGAGGGTCGGGGCACTGAAGCTTTCTTT,CASSLEGRGTEAFF
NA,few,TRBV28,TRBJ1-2,TGTGCCAGCAGTTTAGCCCCCTTTCGGGGGAATGGCTACACCTTC,CASSLAPFRGNGYTF
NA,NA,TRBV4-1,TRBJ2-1,TGCGCCAGCAGCCAAGTGGGACACATCTCGAATGAGCAGTTCTTC,CASSQVGHISNEQFF
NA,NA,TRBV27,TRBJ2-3,TGTGCCAGCAGTCCCCTACCCTTCCAAGATACGCAGTATTTT,CASSPLPFQDTQYF
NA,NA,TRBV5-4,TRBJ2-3,TGTGCCAGCAGCTTGGACTCATCTACGCAGTATTTT,CASSLDSSTQYF
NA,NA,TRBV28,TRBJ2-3,TGTGCCAGCAGTTTGGTTGGGAGAAGGGGCACAGATACGCAGTATTTT,CASSLVGRRGTDTQYF
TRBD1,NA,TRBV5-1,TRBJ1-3,TGCGCCAGCAGTTTAACAGGGGTGAACTCTGGAAACACCATATATTTT,CASSLTGVNSGNTIYF